The T cell receptor beta chain described here comes from a study of regulatory T cells in long-lasting Graves disease. In its sample, this clonotype was seen many times. Its antigen is still unknown. General study findings and limits: Sample size, which was small, may have reduced accuracy.

The CDR3 runs 14 residues. Germline CDR1 reads MDHEN; CDR2 reads SYDVKM. J was trimmed by 7 bases and V by 8 bases; bases with no gene match: 9. Assembly of TCR beta libraries relied on iRepertoire HTBI primers together with Arm-PCR of CDR3 regions. TCRdb itself ran the multiplex PCR reads through MiXCR, one entry per CDR3 protein. The repertoire holds hundreds of thousands of distinct CDR3 sequences, around 20% seen once, with roughly an eighth in the top ten. Regarding time point: persistent/refractory GD, antithyroid drugs over 5 years with positive TRAb. Researchers made the TCR library from RNA that was extracted from PBMCs. It was by American Thyroid Association guidelines that Graves' disease was diagnosed.

The clonotype originates from a female donor with Graves disease. The chain couples TRBV28 to TRBJ2-7, with 12 bases lining up with TRBD2. Sequenced material: peripheral blood mononuclear cells (PBMCs), taken when the disease was refractory, from a patient treated with antithyroid drugs. The DNA of the CDR3 is TGTGCCAGCCTAGGGGGACTAGCGGGTGGGGAGCAGTACTTC. It specifies CASLGGLAGGEQYF.